The clone carrying this T cell receptor beta chain showed up just once. No antigen is known for it. Resections took place in Japan or China from about 2013 to 2017. V was pared by 3 bases and J by 7 bases, with 8 bases of the junction left unmatched. CDR3 length: 16 residues. The germline CDR1 and CDR2 sequences are MGHDK and SYGVNS. These data come from a study of immune evolution from preneoplasia to lung adenocarcinoma. General study findings and limits: Normal lung had highest clonality; later lesions appeared denser, more diverse.

The table came from immunoSEQ multiplex PCR; TCRdb's copy has only in-frame clones and leaves some out. The table shows 4,800 or so clones, with around three quarters occurring only once. Input material: FFPE minimally invasive lung adenocarcinoma tissue. The receptor's source is a person aged 60 to 85 with lung adenocarcinoma. The J gene is TRBJ2-1, the V gene TRBV25-1; 11 nucleotides align to TRBD1. This CDR3 reads CASSEGGQGAKNEQFF. For the CDR3, the DNA is TGTGCCAGCAGTGAGGGAGGACAGGGGGCGAAGAATGAGCAGTTCTTC.